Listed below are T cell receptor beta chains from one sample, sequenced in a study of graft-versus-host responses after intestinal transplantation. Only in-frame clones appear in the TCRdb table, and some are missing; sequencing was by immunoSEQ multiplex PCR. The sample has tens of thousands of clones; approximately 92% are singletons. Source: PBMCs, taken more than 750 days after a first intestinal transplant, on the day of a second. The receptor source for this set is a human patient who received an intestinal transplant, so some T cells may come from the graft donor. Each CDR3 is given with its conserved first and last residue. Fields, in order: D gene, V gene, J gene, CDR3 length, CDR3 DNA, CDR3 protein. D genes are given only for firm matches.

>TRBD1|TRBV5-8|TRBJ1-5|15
TGTGCCAGCAGCGCTTATACAGGGGTGGGTCAGCCCCAGCATTTT
CASSAYTGVGQPQHF
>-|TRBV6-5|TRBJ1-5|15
TGTGCCAGCAGTTACTCATTAAGGGGGAATCAGCCCCAGCATTTT
CASSYSLRGNQPQHF
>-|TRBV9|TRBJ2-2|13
TGTGCCAGCAGCGGGGACCGCACCGGGGAGCTGTTTTTT
CASSGDRTGELFF
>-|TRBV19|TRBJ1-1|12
TGTGCCAGTAGTATAGGGAACACTGAAGCTTTCTTT
CASSIGNTEAFF
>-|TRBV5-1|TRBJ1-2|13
TGCGCCAGCAGCTTGGATAGCGGGTATGGCTACACCTTC
CASSLDSGYGYTF
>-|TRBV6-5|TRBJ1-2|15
TGTGCCAGCAGTTACTCCTCCCTCGTGGTCTATGGCTACACCTTC
CASSYSSLVVYGYTF
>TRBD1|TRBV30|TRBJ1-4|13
TGTGCCGGACCAACAGGGGCAGGAGAAAAACTGTTTTTT
CAGPTGAGEKLFF
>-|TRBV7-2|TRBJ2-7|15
TGTGCCAGTGGATCGATTCTGCTAGGAGTGGACGAGCGGTACTTC
CASGSILLGVDERYF
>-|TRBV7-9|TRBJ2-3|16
TGTGCCAGCAGCAAGAGACAGCCCTCTCCCACAGATACGCAGTATTTT
CASSKRQPSPTDTQYF
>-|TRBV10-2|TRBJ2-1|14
TGCGCCAGCAGTGAAATGGGGGAGCAAGATGAGCAGTTCTTC
CASSEMGEQDEQFF
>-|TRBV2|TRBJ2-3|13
TGTGCCAGCACCCCGAGGAGCACAGATACGCAGTATTTT
CASTPRSTDTQYF
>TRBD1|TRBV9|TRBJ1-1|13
TGTGCCAGCAGCGCAGACAGGGTCACTGAAGCTTTCTTT
CASSADRVTEAFF
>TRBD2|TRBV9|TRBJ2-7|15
TGTGCCAGCAGCGGGCCAGCGGGAGAGTCCTACGAGCAGTACTTC
CASSGPAGESYEQYF
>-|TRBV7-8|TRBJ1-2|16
TGTGCCAGCAGCTTAGTCCGGGATCGACCTATCTATGGCTACACCTTC
CASSLVRDRPIYGYTF
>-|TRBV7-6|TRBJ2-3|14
TGTGCCAGCAGCTTAGGTTCTGGTGGGATCGGGCAGTATTTT
CASSLGSGGIGQYF
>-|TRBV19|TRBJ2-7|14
TGTGCCAGCAGGATCACAGGGTGGGCTTACGAGCAGTACTTC
CASRITGWAYEQYF
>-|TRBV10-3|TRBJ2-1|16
TGTGCCATCAGTTGGAGCCAAAGACGCTCCTACAATGAGCAGTTCTTC
CAISWSQRRSYNEQFF